The T cell receptor (beta chain) under discussion was sequenced for a study of patients and donors after allogeneic stem cell transplantation. Per the germline V gene, CDR1 is SQVTM and CDR2 is ANQGSEA. Losses at the gene ends were 3 bases for V and 4 bases for J; bases not matched to a gene: 2. CDR3 length: 12 residues. TCRdb ran MiXCR on the RT-PCR reads and lists one entry per CDR3 protein. This sample has 150,000 to 250,000 distinct CDR3 sequences, with 41% found just once. This clonotype has more than one count but fewer than ten. The rearrangement joins TRBV29-1 to TRBJ1-2; 7 nucleotides align to TRBD1. The sequenced sample was blood, either unsorted or a sorted T cell fraction (not recorded which). This TCR came from a human donor who was either an allogeneic HSCT recipient or a stem cell or donor lymphocyte infusion donor (not recorded which). It is not recorded whose cells these are; they may come from a transplant donor. CDR3 sequence reads: CSVDRGSYGYTF. CDR3 in DNA: TGCAGCGTTGACAGGGGGAGCTATGGCTACACCTTC.